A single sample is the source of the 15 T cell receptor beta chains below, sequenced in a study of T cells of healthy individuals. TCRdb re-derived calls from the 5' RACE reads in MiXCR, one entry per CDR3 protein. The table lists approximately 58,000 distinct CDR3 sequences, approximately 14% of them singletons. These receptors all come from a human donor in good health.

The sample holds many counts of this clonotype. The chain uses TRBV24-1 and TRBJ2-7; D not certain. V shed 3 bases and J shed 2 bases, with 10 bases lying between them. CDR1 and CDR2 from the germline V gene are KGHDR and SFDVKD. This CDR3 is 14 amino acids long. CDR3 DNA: TGTGCCACCAGTGATCCGGACGGTACCTACGAGCAGTACTTC. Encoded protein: CATSDPDGTYEQYF.

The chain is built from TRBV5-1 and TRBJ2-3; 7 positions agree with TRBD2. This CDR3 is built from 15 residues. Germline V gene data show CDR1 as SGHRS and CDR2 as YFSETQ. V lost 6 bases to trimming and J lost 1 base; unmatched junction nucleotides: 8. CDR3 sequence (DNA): TGCGCCAGCACCATTGGCCGGGGGGGCACAGATACGCAGTATTTT. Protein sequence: CASTIGRGGTDTQYF.

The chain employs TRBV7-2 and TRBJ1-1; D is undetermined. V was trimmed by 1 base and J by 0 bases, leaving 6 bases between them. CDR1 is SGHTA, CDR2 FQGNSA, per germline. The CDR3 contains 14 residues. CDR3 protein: CASSLDIMNTEAFF. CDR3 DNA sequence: TGTGCCAGCAGCTTAGACATAATGAACACTGAAGCTTTCTTT.

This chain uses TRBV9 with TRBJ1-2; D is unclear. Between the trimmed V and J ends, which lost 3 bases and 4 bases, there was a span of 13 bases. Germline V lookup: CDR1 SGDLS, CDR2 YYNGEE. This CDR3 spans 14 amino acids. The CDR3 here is CASSGRELTYGYTF. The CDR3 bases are TGTGCCAGCAGCGGACGGGAACTAACCTATGGCTACACCTTC.

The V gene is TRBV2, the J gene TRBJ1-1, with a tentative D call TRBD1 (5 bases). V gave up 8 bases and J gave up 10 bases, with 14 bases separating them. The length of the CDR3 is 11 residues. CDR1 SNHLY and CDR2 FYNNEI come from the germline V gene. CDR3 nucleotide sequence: TGTGCCAGCCGAACGGGGGGGGGAGCTTTCTTT. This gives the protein CASRTGGGAFF.

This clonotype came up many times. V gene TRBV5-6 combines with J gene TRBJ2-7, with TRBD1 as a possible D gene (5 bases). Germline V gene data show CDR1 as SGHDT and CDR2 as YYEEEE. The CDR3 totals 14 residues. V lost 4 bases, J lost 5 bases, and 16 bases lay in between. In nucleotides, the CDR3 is TGTGCCAGCAGCACGGCATTCAGGGCCGACGAGCAGTACTTC. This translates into CASSTAFRADEQYF.

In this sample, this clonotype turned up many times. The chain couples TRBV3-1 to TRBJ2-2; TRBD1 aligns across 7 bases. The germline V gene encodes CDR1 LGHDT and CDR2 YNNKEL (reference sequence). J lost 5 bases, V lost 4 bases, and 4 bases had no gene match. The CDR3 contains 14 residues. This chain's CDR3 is CASSRIRGTGELFF. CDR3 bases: TGTGCCAGCAGCCGGATCAGGGGGACCGGGGAGCTGTTTTTT.

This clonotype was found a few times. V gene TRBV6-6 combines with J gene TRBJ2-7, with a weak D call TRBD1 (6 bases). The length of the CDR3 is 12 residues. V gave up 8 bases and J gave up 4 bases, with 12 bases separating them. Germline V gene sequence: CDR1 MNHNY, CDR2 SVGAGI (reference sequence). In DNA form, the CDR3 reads TGTGCCAGCGGCGGTCAGGGGTACGAGCAGTACTTC. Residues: CASGGQGYEQYF.

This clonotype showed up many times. CDR3 nucleotide sequence: TGTGCCAGCAGTTTAGCGGGGACAGGGCCCATCCAGCAGTACTTC. This sequence encodes CASSLAGTGPIQQYF. V usage is TRBV12-3 or TRBV12-4 and J usage is TRBJ2-7, with 9 bases matching TRBD1. The CDR3 is 15 amino acids. Trimming at V came to 0 bases and at J to 8 bases, leaving 8 bases not matched to a gene.

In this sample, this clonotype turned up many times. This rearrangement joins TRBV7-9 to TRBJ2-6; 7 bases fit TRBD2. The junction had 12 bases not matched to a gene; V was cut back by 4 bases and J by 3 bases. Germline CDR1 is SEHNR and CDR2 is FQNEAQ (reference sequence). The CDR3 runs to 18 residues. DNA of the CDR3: TGTGCCAGCAGCTCCTCCAGGGCGGGAGAATATGGGGCCAACGTCCTGACTTTC. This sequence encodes CASSSSRAGEYGANVLTF.

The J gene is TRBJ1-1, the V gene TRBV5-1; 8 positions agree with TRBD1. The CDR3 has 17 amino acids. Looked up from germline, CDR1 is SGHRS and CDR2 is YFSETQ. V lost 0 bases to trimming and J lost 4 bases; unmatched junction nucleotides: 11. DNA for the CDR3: TGCGCCAGCAGCTTGGATGGGGTAGGCAGGGGGCTCACTGAAGCTTTCTTT. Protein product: CASSLDGVGRGLTEAFF. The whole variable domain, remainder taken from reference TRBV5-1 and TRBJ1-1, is KAGVTQTPRYLIKTRGQQVTLSCSPISGHRSVSWYQQTPGQGLQFLFEYFSETQRNKGNFPGRFSGRQFSNSRSEMNVSTLELGDSALYLCASSLDGVGRGLTEAFFGQGTRLTVV.

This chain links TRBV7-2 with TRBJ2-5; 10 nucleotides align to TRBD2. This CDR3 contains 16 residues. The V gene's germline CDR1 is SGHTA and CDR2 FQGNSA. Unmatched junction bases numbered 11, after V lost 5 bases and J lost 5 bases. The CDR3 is CASSPSGSGLRETQYF. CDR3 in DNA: TGTGCCAGCAGCCCTAGCGGGAGCGGGCTGAGGGAGACCCAGTACTTC.

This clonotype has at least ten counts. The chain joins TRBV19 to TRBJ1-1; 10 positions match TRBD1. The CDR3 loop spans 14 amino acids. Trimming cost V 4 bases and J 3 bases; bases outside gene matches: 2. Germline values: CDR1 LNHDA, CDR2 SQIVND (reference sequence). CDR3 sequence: CASSTGTGDTEAFF. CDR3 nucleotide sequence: TGTGCCAGTAGTACCGGGACAGGGGACACTGAAGCTTTCTTT.

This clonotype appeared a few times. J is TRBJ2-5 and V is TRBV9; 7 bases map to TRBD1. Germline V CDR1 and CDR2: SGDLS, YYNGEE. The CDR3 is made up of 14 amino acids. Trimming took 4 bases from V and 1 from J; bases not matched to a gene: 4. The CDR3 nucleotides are TGTGCCAGCAGCCGGGGACAGTCCCAAGAGACCCAGTACTTC. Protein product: CASSRGQSQETQYF.

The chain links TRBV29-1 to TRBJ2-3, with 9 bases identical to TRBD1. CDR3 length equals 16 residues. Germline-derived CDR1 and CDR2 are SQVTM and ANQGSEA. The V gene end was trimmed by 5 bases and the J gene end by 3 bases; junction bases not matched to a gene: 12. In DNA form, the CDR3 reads TGCAGCGTTCGAGGGCCTATACAGGGGGCAACAGATACGCAGTATTTT. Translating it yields CSVRGPIQGATDTQYF.